The 25 T cell receptor beta chains in this list originate from one sample, sequenced in a study of T cell responses to AZD1222 COVID-19 vaccine. Profiled with immunoSEQ multiplex PCR; TCRdb holds only in-frame clones, not every one. The sample has approximately 110,000 clones; around nine tenths are singletons. The source material was peripheral blood, sampled on day 0 of AZD1222 vaccination. These receptors came from an adult in good health.

The rearrangement uses TRBV7-3 and TRBJ2-7, with D possibly being TRBD2 (7 bases). V was clipped by 5 bases and J by 3 bases, with 23 bases between them. CDR3 length: 17 residues. Per germline, CDR1 SGHTA and CDR2 FQGTGA. The CDR3 is CASSPGGRGGRDYEQYV. In DNA, the CDR3 is TGTGCCAGCAGCCCCGGGGGCAGGGGCGGGAGAGACTACGAGCAGTACGTC.

The rearrangement links TRBV19 to TRBJ2-3; 11 bases map to TRBD1. Germline V gene sequence: CDR1 LNHDA, CDR2 SQIVND (reference sequence). This CDR3 region has 17 residues. J was trimmed by 2 bases and V by 5 bases; bases with no gene match: 9. CDR3 DNA sequence: TGTGCCAGTAGTCCCGGGACAGGGGGATACTCCACAGATACGCAGTATTTT. It yields the protein CASSPGTGGYSTDTQYF.

The V and J genes are TRBV7-2 and TRBJ1-1; D may be TRBD1 (5 bases). Germline-derived CDR1 and CDR2 are SGHTA and FQGNSA. This CDR3 has 15 amino acids. V lost 1 base and J 5 bases, leaving 14 bases between the germline ends. The CDR3 DNA sequence: TGTGCCAGCAGCTTAGTTGGGAAAAAGGGGACTGAAGCTTTCTTT. Translation gives CASSLVGKKGTEAFF.

A few counts support this clone. The V and J genes are TRBV12-3 or TRBV12-4 and TRBJ1-1, with no clear D. This CDR3 contains 11 residues. V lost 5 bases to trimming and J lost 8 bases, with 9 bases between them. CDR3 in DNA: TGTGCCAGCAGTCTGTCCAACGAAGCTTTCTTT. Protein sequence: CASSLSNEAFF.

The chain employs TRBV6-8 and TRBJ2-5, with 7 bases matching TRBD1. Germline values: CDR1 MNHGY, CDR2 SAAAGT. V shed 11 bases and J 2 bases; nucleotides not matched to a gene: 20. This CDR3 has 17 residues. The DNA of the CDR3 is TGTGCCGTCTTCAGGCACAAGGGGGCGAGAGGACAAGAGACCCAGTACTTC. Its translation is CAVFRHKGARGQETQYF.

This clone occurred many times. The CDR3 loop is CASSLTGNTGELFF. DNA of the CDR3: TGTGCCAGCTCACTTACAGGGAACACCGGGGAGCTGTTTTTT. J is TRBJ2-2 and V is TRBV18; D possibly corresponds to TRBD1 (5 bases). The germline V and J ends were trimmed by 4 bases and 1 base, with 7 bases remaining between them. Germline CDR1 KGHSH, CDR2 LQKENI. CDR3 length: 14 residues.

The gene calls are TRBV28 and TRBJ1-5; the D is unclear. The CDR3 extends over 13 amino acids. CDR1 and CDR2 (germline): MDHEN, SYDVKM. Trimming cost V 3 bases and J 0 bases, with 3 bases left between them. The CDR3 nucleotides read TGTGCCAGCAGTTTCTATAGCAATCAGCCCCAGCATTTT. Residues: CASSFYSNQPQHF.

The J gene is TRBJ2-6, the V gene TRBV7-2; no reliable D call. The germline gives CDR1 SGHTA, CDR2 FQGNSA. The CDR3 consists of 15 residues. V was pared by 1 base and J by 5 bases, with 9 bases between. The CDR3 reads CASSLGPRRANVLTF. The CDR3 DNA reads as TGTGCCAGCAGCTTAGGACCTAGGCGGGCCAACGTCCTGACTTTC.

V usage is TRBV3-1 (or the pseudogene TRBV3-2) and J usage is TRBJ2-1, with D unclear. The CDR3 is 13 amino acids. V shed 5 bases and J shed 5 bases, with 10 bases lying between them. From germline, CDR1 is LGHDT and CDR2 YNNKEL (reference sequence). CDR3 protein: CASSSRAHNEQFF. CDR3 DNA sequence: TGTGCCAGCAGCTCGCGAGCGCACAATGAGCAGTTCTTC.

The chain is built from TRBV2 and TRBJ2-5, with 8 bases matching TRBD2. The CDR3 contains 15 residues. CDR1 and CDR2 (germline): SNHLY, FYNNEI. With V trimmed by 2 bases and J by 1 base, 3 bases remained unmatched. CDR3 protein: CASSETGRAQETQYF. The DNA for the CDR3 is TGTGCCAGCAGTGAAACCGGGAGGGCCCAAGAGACCCAGTACTTC.

The gene calls are TRBV27 and TRBJ1-2; D might be TRBD1 (6 bases). The V end was cut by 4 bases, the J end by 7 bases, with 19 bases between. CDR3 length: 15 amino acids. CDR1 and CDR2 (germline): MNHEY, SMNVEV (reference sequence). Here the CDR3 DNA reads TGTGCCAGCAGTTCCTGGCGGGGCAGGGGTGGTGGCTACACCTTC. Its translation is CASSSWRGRGGGYTF.

The V call is TRBV27, the J call TRBJ2-1, with 10 bases lining up with TRBD2. The germline CDR1 and CDR2 sequences are MNHEY and SMNVEV (reference sequence). Unmatched junction bases numbered 8, after V lost 2 bases and J lost 4 bases. The CDR3 runs to 17 residues. DNA of the CDR3: TGTGCCAGCAGTTTACGGTTAGCGGGGGGCCGTTACAATGAGCAGTTCTTC. Its translation: CASSLRLAGGRYNEQFF.

The chain has TRBV28 and TRBJ2-7; TRBD1 is a possible D gene (5 bases). Between the trimmed V and J ends, which lost 3 bases and 2 bases, there was a span of 11 bases. CDR1 and CDR2 from the germline V gene are MDHEN and SYDVKM. The CDR3 contains 14 residues. CDR3: CASSFQGPPYEQYF. The CDR3 nucleotides read TGTGCCAGCAGTTTTCAGGGCCCACCCTACGAGCAGTACTTC.

Only one count was recorded for this clone. This sequence joins TRBV5-1 and TRBJ2-2; the match to TRBD2 covers 10 bases. V gave up 1 base and J gave up 6 bases; unmatched junction bases: 6. The CDR3 is 16 amino acids. Germline lookup yields CDR1 SGHRS and CDR2 YFSETQ. CDR3: CASSLTSGRAAGELFF. The CDR3 DNA follows: TGCGCCAGCAGCTTGACAAGCGGGAGGGCCGCCGGGGAGCTGTTTTTT.

The chain uses TRBV19 and TRBJ2-2; no definite D call. Trimming removed 6 bases from V and 8 bases from J, with 10 bases in between. The CDR3 length is 12 residues. Germline V gene sequence: CDR1 LNHDA, CDR2 SQIVND (reference sequence). The CDR3 DNA follows: TGTGCCAGTAGCCATCCCGATGGGGAGCTGTTTTTT. Its protein product is CASSHPDGELFF.

V gene TRBV6-1 combines with J gene TRBJ2-5, with no clear D. Trimming left V 2 bases short and J 1 base short, with 8 bases between. Germline CDR1 MNHNS, CDR2 SASEGT. The CDR3 consists of 14 residues. In nucleotides, the CDR3 is TGTGCCAGCAGTGAATTGGTGGGCCAAGAGACCCAGTACTTC. Translated: CASSELVGQETQYF.

In DNA, the CDR3 is TGTGCCAGCGCAGCCGGGACAGCAGGAAACACCATATATTTT. As protein: CASAAGTAGNTIYF. This rearrangement joins TRBV9 to TRBJ1-3, with 7 bases matching TRBD1. The CDR3 is made up of 14 amino acids. Germline V gene lookup returns CDR1 SGDLS and CDR2 YYNGEE. V lost 7 bases to trimming and J lost 4 bases; unmatched junction nucleotides: 8.

The rearrangement joins TRBV19 to TRBJ1-1; 10 bases match TRBD1. The CDR3 sequence is 16 residues long. The trim removed 6 bases at V and 1 base at J, leaving 8 bases unmatched. Germline V CDR1 and CDR2: LNHDA, SQIVND (reference sequence). CDR3 sequence: CASRPDRGLGNTEAFF. CDR3 nucleotide sequence: TGTGCCAGTAGGCCAGACAGGGGGCTCGGGAACACTGAAGCTTTCTTT.

The rearrangement joins TRBV19 to TRBJ1-6; 9 positions match TRBD1. The V gene's germline CDR1 is LNHDA and CDR2 SQIVND (reference sequence). The CDR3 runs to 14 residues. The V and J ends lost 0 bases and 13 bases, in that order; junction bases with no gene match: 4. CDR3 bases: TGTGCCAGTAGTATAGATCTCGGACAGGGGCCCCTCCACTTT. Its translation: CASSIDLGQGPLHF.

The J gene is TRBJ1-4, the V gene TRBV11-2; D uncertain. This CDR3 has 16 residues. Germline V CDR1 and CDR2: SGHAT, FQNNGV. Between the trimmed V and J ends, which lost 5 bases and 1 base, there was a span of 14 bases. CDR3 nucleotides: TGTGCCAGCAGCCCAGAATGGCTGAAAACTAATGAAAAACTGTTTTTT. This sequence encodes CASSPEWLKTNEKLFF.

This chain joins TRBV28 and TRBJ1-5, with TRBD1 matching over 9 bases. The V segment lost 7 bases and the J segment 7 bases; nucleotides outside the gene matches: 14. The germline gives CDR1 MDHEN, CDR2 SYDVKM. The CDR3 covers 16 residues. For the CDR3, the DNA is TGTGCCAGCACCACCCCGGTGGGACAGGGTGGGCAGCCCCAGCATTTT. Translated, it gives CASTTPVGQGGQPQHF.

This chain connects TRBV2 to TRBJ1-1; D gene uncertain. CDR1 is SNHLY and CDR2 is FYNNEI in the germline V gene. Trimming took 5 bases from V and 0 from J, leaving 10 bases between them. The CDR3 runs to 14 residues. In nucleotides, the CDR3 is TGTGCCAGCAGTCCAGTTATCATGAACACTGAAGCTTTCTTT. Protein: CASSPVIMNTEAFF.

The chain carries TRBV14 and TRBJ2-5; the D call may be TRBD1 or TRBD2 (6 bases each). The ends were cut back, 0 bases at V and 7 bases at J, with 12 bases in the middle. CDR1 and CDR2 from the germline V gene are SGHDN and FVKESK. This CDR3 is 14 amino acids long. CDR3 sequence (DNA): TGTGCCAGCAGCCAAGAGGGCGGAGGGGGGACCCAGTACTTC. This codes for CASSQEGGGGTQYF.

The CDR3 region is CASSPRVGAKNIQYF. CDR3 bases: TGTGCCAGCAGCCCGAGGGTCGGTGCCAAAAACATTCAGTACTTC. The gene calls are TRBV7-2 and TRBJ2-4, with D possibly TRBD2 on 5 matching bases. The V end was cut by 5 bases, the J end by 1 base, with 12 bases between. The CDR3 is made up of 15 amino acids. The germline CDR1 and CDR2 sequences are SGHTA and FQGNSA. Drawing the rest from reference TRBV7-2 and TRBJ2-4, the complete variable domain is GAGVSQSPSNKVTEKGKDVELRCDPISGHTALYWYRQSLGQGLEFLIYFQGNSAPDKSGLPSDRFSAERTGGSVSTLTIQRTQQEDSAVYLCASSPRVGAKNIQYFGAGTRLSVL.

The gene calls are TRBV20-1 and TRBJ2-3, with D perhaps TRBD1 or TRBD2 (5 bases each). Germline lookup yields CDR1 DFQATT and CDR2 SNEGSKA (reference sequence). The CDR3 has 11 residues. The CDR3 protein is CSMGEDTSQYF. The CDR3 bases are TGCAGCATGGGGGAAGATACCTCGCAGTATTTT.